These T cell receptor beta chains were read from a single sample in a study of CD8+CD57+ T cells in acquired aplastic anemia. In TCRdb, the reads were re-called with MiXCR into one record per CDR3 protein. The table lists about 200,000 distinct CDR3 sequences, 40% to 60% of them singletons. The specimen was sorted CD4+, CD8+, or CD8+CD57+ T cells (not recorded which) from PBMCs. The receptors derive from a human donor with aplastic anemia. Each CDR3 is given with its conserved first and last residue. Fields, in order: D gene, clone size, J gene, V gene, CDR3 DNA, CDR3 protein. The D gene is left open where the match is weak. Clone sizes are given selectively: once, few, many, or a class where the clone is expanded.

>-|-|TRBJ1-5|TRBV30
TGTGCCTGGAGTGTATCGGACAGACATCAGCCCCAGCATTTT
CAWSVSDRHQPQHF
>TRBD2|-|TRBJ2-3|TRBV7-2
TGTGCCAGCAGCCGGAGAGCTAGCGGTACGCAGTATTTT
CASSRRASGTQYF
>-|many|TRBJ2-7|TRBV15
TGTGCCACCAGCAGCTACCGCCTGGGGAGCTCCTACGAGCAGTACTTC
CATSSYRLGSSYEQYF
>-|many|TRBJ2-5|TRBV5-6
TGTGCCAGCAGCTTACCGGGGGGCAGGGAAGAGACCCAGTACTTC
CASSLPGGREETQYF
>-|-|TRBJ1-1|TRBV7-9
TGTGCCAGCAGCTTAGCGCGTGACTCTGAAGCTTTCTTT
CASSLARDSEAFF
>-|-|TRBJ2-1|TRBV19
TGTGCCAGTAGTATAATGAGGGGGGTGGGACACAATGAGCAGTTCTTC
CASSIMRGVGHNEQFF
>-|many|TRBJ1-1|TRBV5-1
TGCGCCAGCAGCTTGGATGGGACTGAGAACACTGAAGCTTTCTTT
CASSLDGTENTEAFF
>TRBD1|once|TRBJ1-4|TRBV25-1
TGTGCCAGCAGTGAACCCGGGACAGGGGAAGGTAGGTCTAATGAAAAACTGTTTTTT
CASSEPGTGEGRSNEKLFF
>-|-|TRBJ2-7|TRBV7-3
TGCGCCAGCAGCCCGAGGTCTGGGGTTTCTACCTACGAGCAGTACTTC
CASSPRSGVSTYEQYF
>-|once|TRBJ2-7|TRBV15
TGTGCCACCAGCAGAGATCTAGGCAGGGAAGTGTCCTACGAGCAGTACTTC
CATSRDLGREVSYEQYF
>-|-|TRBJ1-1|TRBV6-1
TGTGCCAGCAGTGAAGGGCCAGCGTCCTCTGAAGCTTTCTTT
CASSEGPASSEAFF
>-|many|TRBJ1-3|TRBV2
TGTGCCAGCAGTGAAACGGGAAACACCATATATTTT
CASSETGNTIYF
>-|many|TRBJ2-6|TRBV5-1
TGCGCCAGCAGCTTGGGACAGGTGAACTCTGGGGCCAACGTCCTGACTTTC
CASSLGQVNSGANVLTF
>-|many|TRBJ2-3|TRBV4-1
TGCGCCAGCAGCCAAGGAGGACGGGGGATCACAGATACGCAGTATTTT
CASSQGGRGITDTQYF
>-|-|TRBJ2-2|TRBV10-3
TGTGCCAGCAGTGAGGGGGTTGGGACCGGGGAGCTGTTTTTT
CASSEGVGTGELFF
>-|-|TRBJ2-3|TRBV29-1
TGCAGCGTACGATCCGGGGATACGCAGTATTTT
CSVRSGDTQYF
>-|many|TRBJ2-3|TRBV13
TGTGCCAGCAGCCCCCGTCCCACCCAGGATACGCAGTATTTT
CASSPRPTQDTQYF
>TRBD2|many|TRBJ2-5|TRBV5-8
TGTGCCAGCAGCTCGGGGACTAGCGGGGGACCACAAGAGACCCAGTACTTC
CASSSGTSGGPQETQYF
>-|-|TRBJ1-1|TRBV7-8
TGTGCCAGTTCCACGGATACCACTGAAGCTTTCTTT
CASSTDTTEAFF
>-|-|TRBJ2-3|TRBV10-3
TGTGCCATCAGTGAGTCGTCAGATACGCAGTATTTT
CAISESSDTQYF
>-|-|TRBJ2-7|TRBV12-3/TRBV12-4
TGTGCCAGCAGCATCGACTGGGGGAACGAGCAGTACTTC
CASSIDWGNEQYF
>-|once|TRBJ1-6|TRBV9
TGTGCCAGCAGCGTAGGCCCATATCCGGGATCACCCCTCCACTTT
CASSVGPYPGSPLHF
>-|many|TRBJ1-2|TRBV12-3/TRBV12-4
TGTGCCAGCAGTTCCTTAGATCATAACTATGGCTACACCTTC
CASSSLDHNYGYTF
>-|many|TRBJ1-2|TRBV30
TGTGCCTGGAGTCATGGGACGGCGCCTGGCTACACCTTC
CAWSHGTAPGYTF
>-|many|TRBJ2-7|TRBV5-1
TGCGCCAGCAGCCTCCAAGGACAAACCTACGAGCAGTACTTC
CASSLQGQTYEQYF
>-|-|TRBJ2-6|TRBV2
TGTGCCAGCATGGACAACGTCCTGACTTTC
CASMDNVLTF
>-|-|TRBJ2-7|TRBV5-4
TGTGCCAGCAGCCCCGGTCCCGGGGCCAACTACGAGCAGTACTTC
CASSPGPGANYEQYF
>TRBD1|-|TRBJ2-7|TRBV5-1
TGCGCCACCGTGGACAGGGTTGGCGAGCAGTACTTC
CATVDRVGEQYF
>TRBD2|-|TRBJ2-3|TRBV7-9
TGTGCCAGCAGCTTAGGACTAGCGGGGGGCGCAGATACGCAGTATTTT
CASSLGLAGGADTQYF
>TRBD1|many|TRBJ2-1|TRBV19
TGTGCCAGTAGTTATGGACAGGTTGGGCAGTTCTTC
CASSYGQVGQFF
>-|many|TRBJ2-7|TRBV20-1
TGCAGTGCCCTGACTAGTATCGAGCAGTACTTC
CSALTSIEQYF
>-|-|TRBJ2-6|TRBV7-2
TGTGCCAGCAGCACGTGGGGGGCCAACGTCCTGACTTTC
CASSTWGANVLTF
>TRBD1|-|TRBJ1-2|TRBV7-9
TGTGCCAGCAGCCTCAGGGGGCGTAGTGGCTACACCTTC
CASSLRGRSGYTF
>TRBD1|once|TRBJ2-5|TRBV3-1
TGTGCCAGCAGTGAAGCCCGGGACAGCATAGAGACCCAGTACTTC
CASSEARDSIETQYF
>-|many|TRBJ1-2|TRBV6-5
TGTGCCAGCAGCCGCTTTCCGCAGAACTATGGCTACACCTTC
CASSRFPQNYGYTF
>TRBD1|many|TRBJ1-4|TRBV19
TGTGCCAGTGGAAAGACAGGGTACGAGGATGAAAAACTGTTTTTT
CASGKTGYEDEKLFF
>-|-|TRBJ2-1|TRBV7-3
TGTGCCAGCAGCTTGGCCGGGGTGGGTGAGCAGTTCTTC
CASSLAGVGEQFF
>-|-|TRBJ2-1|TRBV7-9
TGTGCCAGCAGCTTTGGGAATGAGCAGTTCTTC
CASSFGNEQFF
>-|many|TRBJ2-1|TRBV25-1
TGTGCCAGCAGTTCCAGCCTTGGGGGGAATGAGCAGTTCTTC
CASSSSLGGNEQFF
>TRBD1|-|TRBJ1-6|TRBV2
TGTGCCAGCAGTAAGACAGGGTCCTATAATTCACCCCTCCACTTT
CASSKTGSYNSPLHF
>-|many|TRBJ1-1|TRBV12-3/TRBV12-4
TGTGCCAGCAGTGCGGGGCACCTGAACACTGAAGCTTTCTTT
CASSAGHLNTEAFF